In its sample, the clone carrying this T cell receptor (beta chain) was seen once. Its antigen remains unknown. This record belongs to a study of T cells in localized non-small cell lung cancer. Notes on the study in general: Measurement of T cell clonality placed uninvolved adjacent lung highest, above the level in tumor. Among the top 100 tumor clones, a median around 60 appeared in adjacent lung.

The CDR3 consists of 14 residues. CDR1 is KGHSH and CDR2 is LQKENI in the germline V gene. V was shortened by 1 base and J by 4 bases, with 8 bases between the two germline ends. Sequencing was performed with immunoSEQ multiplex PCR; in TCRdb, only in-frame clones are kept and a portion is missing. The table lists 55,000 to 80,000 clones, around four fifths of them singletons, with about 13% in the top ten. This chain links TRBV18 with TRBJ1-5; possible D gene TRBD1, 5 bases. This specimen consisted of peripheral blood, obtained before any cancer treatment. The TCR originated in a female donor older than 55 with stage I lung adenocarcinoma. CDR3 bases: TGTGCCAGCTCACCACAACAGGAAAATCAGCCCCAGCATTTT. This encodes CASSPQQENQPQHF.